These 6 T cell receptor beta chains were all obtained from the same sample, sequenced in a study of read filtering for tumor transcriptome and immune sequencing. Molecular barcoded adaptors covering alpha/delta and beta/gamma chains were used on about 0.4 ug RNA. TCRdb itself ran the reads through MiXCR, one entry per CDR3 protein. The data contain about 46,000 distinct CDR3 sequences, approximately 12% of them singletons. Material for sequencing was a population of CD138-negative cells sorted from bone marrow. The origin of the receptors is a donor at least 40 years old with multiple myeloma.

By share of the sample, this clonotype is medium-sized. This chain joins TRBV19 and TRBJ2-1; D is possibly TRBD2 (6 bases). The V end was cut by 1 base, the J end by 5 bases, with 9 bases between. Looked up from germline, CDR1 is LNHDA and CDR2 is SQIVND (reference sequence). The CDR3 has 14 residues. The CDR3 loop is CASSIAGENNEQFF. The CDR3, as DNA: TGTGCCAGTAGTATAGCGGGGGAAAACAATGAGCAGTTCTTC.

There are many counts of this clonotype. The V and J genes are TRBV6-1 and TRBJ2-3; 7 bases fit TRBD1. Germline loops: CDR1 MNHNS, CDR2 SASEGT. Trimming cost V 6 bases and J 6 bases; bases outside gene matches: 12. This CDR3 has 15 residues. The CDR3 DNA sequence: TGTGCCAGCAGAACCGGGGACAGCCGCATGGATACGCAGTATTTT. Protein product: CASRTGDSRMDTQYF.

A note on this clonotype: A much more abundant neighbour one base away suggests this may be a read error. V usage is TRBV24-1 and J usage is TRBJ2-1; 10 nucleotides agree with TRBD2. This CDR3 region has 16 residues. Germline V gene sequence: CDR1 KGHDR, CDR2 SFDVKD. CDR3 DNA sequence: TGTGCCGCCAGTCTAGCGGGAGAAAACTTCTACAATGAGCAGTTCTTC. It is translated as CAASLAGENFYNEQFF.

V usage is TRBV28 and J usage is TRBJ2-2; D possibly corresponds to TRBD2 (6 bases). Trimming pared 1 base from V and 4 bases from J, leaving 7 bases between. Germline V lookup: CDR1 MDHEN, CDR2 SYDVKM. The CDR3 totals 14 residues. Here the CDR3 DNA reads TGTGCCAGCAGTTTATACGGGGGCACCGGGGAGCTGTTTTTT. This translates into CASSLYGGTGELFF.

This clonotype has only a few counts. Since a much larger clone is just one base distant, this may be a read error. The CDR3 DNA is TGTGCCAGCAGTTCTCGACAGGAGGATGAGCAGTTCTTC. It specifies CASSSRQEDEQFF. The chain has TRBV28 and TRBJ2-1, with D possibly TRBD1 on 6 matching bases. This CDR3 has 13 amino acids. Germline lookup yields CDR1 MDHEN and CDR2 SYDVKM. With 4 bases removed from V and 8 bases from J, the gap between germline ends came to 12 bases.

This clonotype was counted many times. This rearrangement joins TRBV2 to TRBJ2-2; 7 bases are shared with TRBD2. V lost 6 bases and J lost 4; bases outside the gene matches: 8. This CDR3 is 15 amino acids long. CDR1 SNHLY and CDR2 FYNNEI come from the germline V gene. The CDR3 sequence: CASRIGGTSTGELFF. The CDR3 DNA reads TGTGCCAGCAGGATCGGGGGGACGTCCACCGGGGAGCTGTTTTTT.